The 29 T cell receptor beta chains below were found in one sample sequenced in a study of shared clonotypes between healthy human individuals. Data came from immunoSEQ multiplex PCR; TCRdb stores just in-frame clones and leaves some out. The profile shows 2 million to 2.5 million clones, more than 85% of them singletons. The sequencing sample was made of naive CD4+ T cells from PBMCs. Subset here: CD45RA+ positively selected. The receptors originated from a man aged 18-30 years in good health. Some clones in this sample may be carry-over from other donors' samples.

V is TRBV9 and J is TRBJ1-4, with D tentatively TRBD1 (5 bases). Germline-derived CDR1 and CDR2 are SGDLS and YYNGEE. This CDR3 is 16 amino acids long. V lost 7 bases, J lost 0 bases, and 16 bases lay in between. DNA of the CDR3: TGTGCCAGCGCTAGAGAGGGGACTGCAACTAATGAAAAACTGTTTTTT. Its translation: CASAREGTATNEKLFF.

V and J are TRBV5-1 and TRBJ1-2; D gene uncertain. The CDR3 extends over 13 amino acids. The V end was cut by 4 bases, the J end by 8 bases, with 15 bases between. Germline lookup yields CDR1 SGHRS and CDR2 YFSETQ. This chain's CDR3 is CASSLGPEGGYTF. The CDR3 nucleotides read TGCGCCAGCAGCCTCGGCCCAGAAGGAGGCTACACCTTC. The full variable domain, in which reference TRBV5-1 and TRBJ1-2 provide the parts outside the CDR3, is KAGVTQTPRYLIKTRGQQVTLSCSPISGHRSVSWYQQTPGQGLQFLFEYFSETQRNKGNFPGRFSGRQFSNSRSEMNVSTLELGDSALYLCASSLGPEGGYTFGSGTRLTVV.

The genes are TRBV5-1 and TRBJ1-1, with D hard to call. Trimming cost V 2 bases and J 0 bases, with 8 bases left between them. The CDR3 loop spans 14 amino acids. Germline V gene lookup returns CDR1 SGHRS and CDR2 YFSETQ. CDR3 amino acids: CASSFLSLNTEAFF. The CDR3 coding sequence is TGCGCCAGCAGCTTCCTCTCATTGAACACTGAAGCTTTCTTT.

This sequence joins TRBV7-3 and TRBJ2-7; 11 bases are shared with TRBD2. There are 16 residues in the CDR3. Trimming removed 5 bases from V and 3 bases from J; junction bases left unmatched: 9. Per germline, CDR1 SGHTA and CDR2 FQGTGA. CDR3 bases: TGTGCCAGCAGCCCATCCGGGACTAGCGGAAGCTACGAGCAGTACTTC. It codes for CASSPSGTSGSYEQYF.

J is TRBJ2-5 and V is TRBV7-9; D is undetermined. Germline CDR1 and CDR2: SEHNR and FQNEAQ (reference sequence). CDR3 length: 14 amino acids. V was pared by 1 base and J by 1 base, with 7 bases between. The CDR3 reads CASSLGQIQETQYF. CDR3 nucleotide sequence: TGTGCCAGCAGCTTAGGGCAGATCCAAGAGACCCAGTACTTC.

The rearrangement uses TRBV7-7 and TRBJ2-5, with TRBD2 identical over 8 bases. This CDR3 has 14 amino acids. Germline assignment: CDR1 SSHAT and CDR2 FNYEAQ (reference sequence). V shed 6 bases and J 4 bases; nucleotides not matched to a gene: 7. As DNA, the CDR3 is TGTGCCAGCAGTCCGACTAGCGCTGCAGAGACCCAGTACTTC. Its translation: CASSPTSAAETQYF.

The chain has TRBV6-1 and TRBJ1-4; D unresolved. Germline CDR1 reads MNHNS; CDR2 reads SASEGT. The CDR3 length is 13 residues. V dropped 10 bases and J dropped 0 bases, with 9 bases sitting between them. The CDR3 reads CAILIATNEKLFF. CDR3 nucleotide sequence: TGTGCCATCCTCATCGCAACTAATGAAAAACTGTTTTTT.

This chain uses TRBV5-8 with TRBJ1-4, with D tentatively TRBD1 (5 bases). The CDR3 loop spans 15 amino acids. CDR1 and CDR2 (germline): SGHTS, YDEGEE. V dropped 0 bases and J dropped 3 bases, with 9 bases sitting between them. The DNA for the CDR3 is TGTGCCAGCAGCTTGGGGCAGGGCGCTAATGAAAAACTGTTTTTT. Protein: CASSLGQGANEKLFF.

The gene calls are TRBV27 and TRBJ2-7; D is uncertain. CDR1 and CDR2 (germline): MNHEY, SMNVEV (reference sequence). Trimming stripped 10 bases from V and 2 bases from J, with 15 bases between. The CDR3 loop spans 13 amino acids. This CDR3 reads CATRHPWTYEQYF. In DNA form, the CDR3 reads TGTGCCACCCGACACCCGTGGACCTACGAGCAGTACTTC.

This chain uses TRBV7-2 with TRBJ2-7; weak D call: TRBD2 (5 bases). The germline V gene encodes CDR1 SGHTA and CDR2 FQGNSA. Trimming removed 5 bases from V and 5 bases from J, with 22 bases in between. The CDR3 runs 16 residues. In DNA form, the CDR3 reads TGTGCCAGCAGCGGTCACAAGACTACCTGGGTGGACGAGCAGTACTTC. This encodes CASSGHKTTWVDEQYF.

This chain connects TRBV5-1 to TRBJ2-7; 11 nucleotides agree with TRBD2. Germline lookup yields CDR1 SGHRS and CDR2 YFSETQ. V lost 0 bases and J lost 5; bases outside the gene matches: 10. The CDR3 sequence is 17 residues long. The CDR3 coding sequence is TGCGCCAGCAGCTTGGGGGGGCTAGCGGGAGGAGTCCACGAGCAGTACTTC. As protein: CASSLGGLAGGVHEQYF.

The chain links TRBV6-6 to TRBJ2-7; the D is unclear. This CDR3 region has 13 residues. Germline CDR1 MNHNY, CDR2 SVGAGI (reference sequence). Trimming removed 7 bases at V and 10 bases at J, with 20 bases between. The chain's CDR3 is CASTQADPYGQYF. Written as DNA, the CDR3 is TGTGCCAGCACTCAAGCTGACCCCTACGGTCAGTACTTC.

For this clone: In the same sample, other DNA sequences code for this CDR3. The chain links TRBV7-6 to TRBJ2-1; 8 nucleotides match TRBD2. Trimming removed 5 bases from V and 7 bases from J; junction bases left unmatched: 13. CDR1 is SGHVS and CDR2 is FNYEAQ in the germline V gene. The CDR3 is 16 amino acids. The CDR3 is CASSPVGSGSSNEQFF. CDR3 sequence (DNA): TGTGCCAGCAGCCCGGTGGGCAGCGGGAGTTCGAATGAGCAGTTCTTC.

The chain is built from TRBV18 and TRBJ2-7, with 7 nucleotides matching TRBD1. This CDR3 contains 13 residues. Germline loops: CDR1 KGHSH, CDR2 LQKENI. With 5 bases clipped from V and 2 bases from J, the junction kept 3 bases outside the gene matches. CDR3 sequence reads: CASSRDRPYEQYF. CDR3 in DNA: TGTGCCAGCTCAAGGGACAGACCCTACGAGCAGTACTTC.

The chain uses TRBV18 and TRBJ2-2, with D uncertain. The CDR3 spans 17 residues. V gave up 1 base and J gave up 4 bases, with 16 bases separating them. CDR1 is KGHSH, CDR2 LQKENI, per germline. The CDR3 nucleotides read TGTGCCAGCTCACCACTCGGTCTGCCAGCCGGCACCGGGGAGCTGTTTTTT. The encoded protein is CASSPLGLPAGTGELFF.

The rearrangement joins TRBV5-6 to TRBJ1-1; possible D gene TRBD1, 6 bases. The germline CDR1 and CDR2 sequences are SGHDT and YYEEEE. The V gene lost 3 bases and the J gene lost 4 bases, with 13 bases spanning the gap. The CDR3 extends over 14 amino acids. CDR3 sequence: CASSWAGAGTEAFF. The DNA for the CDR3 is TGTGCCAGCAGCTGGGCAGGGGCGGGCACTGAAGCTTTCTTT.

The V and J genes are TRBV9 and TRBJ2-1, with 14 positions matching TRBD2. The CDR3 runs 18 residues. V gave up 2 bases and J gave up 2 bases; unmatched junction bases: 6. The germline V gene encodes CDR1 SGDLS and CDR2 YYNGEE. In DNA form, the CDR3 reads TGTGCCAGCAGCGTGCTAGGGGGACTAGCGGGAGCCTACAATGAGCAGTTCTTC. Amino acids: CASSVLGGLAGAYNEQFF. The full variable domain, with the rest looked up from reference TRBV9 and TRBJ2-1, is DSGVTQTPKHLITATGQRVTLRCSPRSGDLSVYWYQQSLDQGLQFLIQYYNGEERAKGNILERFSAQQFPDLHSELNLSSLELGDSALYFCASSVLGGLAGAYNEQFFGPGTRLTVL.

The chain combines TRBV7-2 with TRBJ2-3; TRBD2 matches 11 bases. The germline V gene encodes CDR1 SGHTA and CDR2 FQGNSA. There are 17 residues in the CDR3. V lost 2 bases and J lost 9; bases outside the gene matches: 13. The CDR3 region is CASSLYPVLAGGGTQYF. The CDR3 coding sequence is TGTGCCAGCAGCTTATACCCCGTTCTAGCGGGGGGAGGGACGCAGTATTTT.

This chain links TRBV5-1 with TRBJ2-2; 8 nucleotides agree with TRBD2. There are 15 residues in the CDR3. Germline V gene sequence: CDR1 SGHRS, CDR2 YFSETQ. Germline trimming cut 6 bases from V and 4 bases from J; bases unmatched to any gene: 8. The CDR3 sequence is CASTISGTSTGELFF. CDR3 in DNA: TGCGCCAGCACCATTAGCGGGACTAGCACCGGGGAGCTGTTTTTT. The full variable domain, completed using reference TRBV5-1 and TRBJ2-2, is KAGVTQTPRYLIKTRGQQVTLSCSPISGHRSVSWYQQTPGQGLQFLFEYFSETQRNKGNFPGRFSGRQFSNSRSEMNVSTLELGDSALYLCASTISGTSTGELFFGEGSRLTVL.

The V and J genes are TRBV7-9 and TRBJ2-7, with 7 bases lining up with TRBD2. With 5 bases clipped from V and 2 bases from J, the junction kept 15 bases outside the gene matches. The CDR3 covers 17 residues. Germline-derived CDR1 and CDR2 are SEHNR and FQNEAQ (reference sequence). The CDR3 region is CASSPPLRTRRAYEQYF. The CDR3 DNA reads TGTGCCAGCAGCCCACCCCTCAGGACTAGGAGAGCCTACGAGCAGTACTTC.

The gene calls are TRBV2 and TRBJ1-5; 7 nucleotides agree with TRBD1. The CDR3 is 13 residues long. J lost 4 bases, V lost 8 bases, and 5 bases had no gene match. Germline CDR1 reads SNHLY; CDR2 reads FYNNEI. The CDR3 is CASGRDRNQPQHF. The CDR3 coding sequence is TGTGCCAGCGGCCGGGACAGAAATCAGCCCCAGCATTTT.

The chain links TRBV29-1 to TRBJ1-2; possible D gene TRBD1, 5 bases. V was cut by 4 bases and J by 4 bases, with 19 bases left in between. This CDR3 is built from 15 residues. Germline lookup yields CDR1 SQVTM and CDR2 ANQGSEA. CDR3 DNA sequence: TGCAGCGTTGGGCGGGGACCCCGGCCCCGCTATGGCTACACCTTC. Its protein product is CSVGRGPRPRYGYTF. The full variable domain, completed using reference TRBV29-1 and TRBJ1-2, is SAVISQKPSRDICQRGTSLTIQCQVDSQVTMMFWYRQQPGQSLTLIATANQGSEATYESGFVIDKFPISRPNLTFSTLTVSNMSPEDSSIYLCSVGRGPRPRYGYTFGSGTRLTVV.

This chain links TRBV19 with TRBJ2-3, with D unresolved. Deletions cut 4 bases from V and 1 base from J, with 18 bases between. CDR1 and CDR2 from the germline V gene are LNHDA and SQIVND (reference sequence). The CDR3 contains 17 residues. The CDR3 DNA reads TGTGCCAGTAGTACCATATCCCGAGCCCGGGGCACAGATACGCAGTATTTT. Amino acids: CASSTISRARGTDTQYF.

This clone came up once. The V call is TRBV7-2, the J call TRBJ2-7; perhaps TRBD2 as D (6 bases). Germline CDR1 SGHTA, CDR2 FQGNSA. Trimming removed 1 base from V and 2 bases from J, with 12 bases in between. The CDR3 has 15 amino acids. The CDR3: CASSLEVGGAYEQYF. The CDR3 region has the DNA TGTGCCAGCAGCTTAGAGGTGGGAGGAGCCTACGAGCAGTACTTC.

This sequence joins TRBV6-6 and TRBJ2-5; no reliable D call. Germline loops: CDR1 MNHNY, CDR2 SVGAGI (reference sequence). The CDR3 is 11 residues long. Trimming cost V 6 bases and J 3 bases, with 5 bases left between them. The chain's CDR3 is CASSPEETQYF. The CDR3 nucleotides are TGTGCCAGCAGCCCTGAAGAGACCCAGTACTTC.

This chain joins TRBV7-9 and TRBJ2-2; the D gene could be TRBD1 or TRBD2 (5 bases each). The CDR3 is made up of 16 amino acids. V lost 3 bases and J 4 bases, leaving 15 bases between the germline ends. Germline values: CDR1 SEHNR, CDR2 FQNEAQ (reference sequence). This CDR3 is CASSFRDVLSTGELFF. The CDR3 nucleotides are TGTGCCAGCAGCTTTCGGGACGTCTTATCCACCGGGGAGCTGTTTTTT.

This rearrangement joins TRBV7-3 to TRBJ2-5; 12 positions match TRBD2. J gave up 6 bases and V 5 bases, and 10 bases lay outside the gene matches. Germline CDR1 and CDR2: SGHTA and FQGTGA. This CDR3 spans 16 amino acids. The CDR3: CASSVGVLAGGKTQYF. CDR3 bases: TGTGCCAGCAGCGTAGGGGTCCTAGCGGGAGGGAAGACCCAGTACTTC.

The chain employs TRBV7-9 and TRBJ2-1; D gene unclear. CDR3 size: 15 residues. V shed 8 bases and J shed 2 bases, with 16 bases lying between them. Germline CDR1 and CDR2: SEHNR and FQNEAQ (reference sequence). CDR3 residues: CASYNWAAPYNEQFF. In DNA, the CDR3 is TGTGCCAGCTACAATTGGGCTGCTCCCTACAATGAGCAGTTCTTC. The full variable domain, rest sourced from reference TRBV7-9 and TRBJ2-1, is DTGVSQNPRHKITKRGQNVTFRCDPISEHNRLYWYRQTLGQGPEFLTYFQNEAQLEKSRLLSDRFSAERPKGSFSTLEIQRTEQGDSAMYLCASYNWAAPYNEQFFGPGTRLTVL.

In regard to this clone: This same CDR3 is encoded by further DNA sequences in the sample. This rearrangement joins TRBV7-3 to TRBJ2-2; possibly TRBD1 for D (5 bases). Trimming shortened V by 2 bases and J by 4 bases, and 11 bases separated the two germline ends. The V gene's germline CDR1 is SGHTA and CDR2 FQGTGA. This CDR3 is 15 amino acids long. CDR3 DNA: TGTGCCAGCAGCTTAGCAGGGTCGGGCACCGGGGAGCTGTTTTTT. Its translation is CASSLAGSGTGELFF.